This T cell receptor (beta chain) was recorded in a study of shared clonotypes between healthy human individuals. Overall study findings and caveats: The sampled material consisted only of blood, and tissue repertoires are likely to differ.

The study separated CD4+ cells into CD45RA+ naive and CD45RA-negative memory subsets. About this clone itself: Its target is not known.

In replicate PCRs of sorted subsets, roughly 200 ng DNA, about 29,000 T cell genomes, was used. Assay: immunoSEQ multiplex PCR; the TCRdb copy retains only in-frame clones and omits some. Counted here are 1,500,000 or so clones, around 98.5% occurring once; the ten biggest clones make up roughly 0.35%. The CDR3 runs 12 residues. CDR1 and CDR2 from the germline V gene are ENHRY and SYGVKD. Trimming took 3 bases from V and 0 from J, leaving 2 bases between them. The source material was naive CD4+ T cells sorted from blood. Regarding subset: CD45RA+ positively selected. This sequence joins TRBV10-3 and TRBJ1-1; D not resolved. The source is a young man in good health. The CDR3 DNA reads as TGTGCCATCAGTGATCTGAACACTGAAGCTTTCTTT. This sequence encodes CAISDLNTEAFF.